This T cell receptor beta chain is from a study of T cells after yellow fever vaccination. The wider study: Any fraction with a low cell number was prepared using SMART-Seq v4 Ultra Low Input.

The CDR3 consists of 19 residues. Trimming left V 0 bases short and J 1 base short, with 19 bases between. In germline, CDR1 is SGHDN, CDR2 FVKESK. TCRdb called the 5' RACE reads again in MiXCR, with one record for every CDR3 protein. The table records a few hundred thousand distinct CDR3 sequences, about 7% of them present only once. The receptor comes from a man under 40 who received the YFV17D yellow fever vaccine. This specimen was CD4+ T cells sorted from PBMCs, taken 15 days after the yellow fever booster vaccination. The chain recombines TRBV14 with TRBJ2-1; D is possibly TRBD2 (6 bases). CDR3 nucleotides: TGTGCCAGCAGCCAAGATTGGGTCGGGAGAAGACGTTCCTACAATGAGCAGTTCTTC. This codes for CASSQDWVGRRRSYNEQFF.